Below, 16 T cell receptor beta chains from the same sample are listed, as sequenced in a study of blood T cell repertoires in COVID-19. The protocol was immunoSEQ multiplex PCR, while the TCRdb copy is restricted to in-frame clones and leaves out a portion. The data show approximately 70,000 clones, around 84% seen once. Sequenced sample: peripheral blood. These receptors were taken from a woman aged 70-85 years with acute or convalescent COVID-19.

This chain connects TRBV4-1 to TRBJ2-7, with no clear D. Germline V gene lookup returns CDR1 MGHRA and CDR2 YSYEKL. The CDR3 extends over 17 amino acids. The ends were cut back, 1 base at V and 0 bases at J, with 16 bases in the middle. CDR3 loop: CASSQGQVRPSSYEQYF. CDR3 nucleotides: TGCGCCAGCAGCCAAGGTCAAGTAAGGCCTAGCTCCTACGAGCAGTACTTC.

This clone was seen a few times. V and J are TRBV25-1 and TRBJ1-6; 10 positions agree with TRBD1. The CDR3 is 14 amino acids. V trimming: 5 bases; J trimming: 8 bases; junction bases outside the gene matches: 3. The V gene's germline CDR1 is MGHDK and CDR2 SYGVNS. This CDR3 reads CASSRTGGYSPLHF. In nucleotides, the CDR3 is TGTGCCAGCAGTAGGACAGGGGGGTATTCACCCCTCCACTTT.

This chain connects TRBV6-5 to TRBJ2-1, with D tentatively TRBD2 (5 bases). In germline, CDR1 is MNHEY, CDR2 SVGAGI. The CDR3 totals 15 residues. V was cut by 6 bases and J by 4 bases, with 16 bases left in between. The CDR3 is CASREDSGSYNEQFF. The CDR3 DNA is TGTGCCAGCAGAGAGGACTCCGGGTCTTACAATGAGCAGTTCTTC.

The chain carries TRBV11-3 and TRBJ1-1, with D possibly being TRBD1 (6 bases). Germline CDR1 is SGHNT and CDR2 is YENEEA. The CDR3 runs 14 residues. The V end lost 5 bases, the J end lost 0 bases, and 10 bases lay between the germline ends. The CDR3 nucleotides read TGTGCCAGCAGCATGGACAGTGTGAACACTGAAGCTTTCTTT. Protein product: CASSMDSVNTEAFF.

This rearrangement joins TRBV6-2 or TRBV6-3 to TRBJ2-3; weak D call: TRBD1 (6 bases). The CDR3 loop spans 14 amino acids. The germline V gene encodes CDR1 MNHEY and CDR2 SVGEGT. V lost 2 bases to trimming and J lost 9 bases, with 15 bases between them. DNA for the CDR3: TGTGCCAGCAGTTACCTCCAGAGTAGGGGGACGCAGTATTTT. This sequence encodes CASSYLQSRGTQYF.

The chain links TRBV19 to TRBJ2-3; tentative D call: TRBD1 (6 bases). CDR1 LNHDA and CDR2 SQIVND come from the germline V gene (reference sequence). V lost 6 bases, J lost 4 bases, and 14 bases lay in between. CDR3 length: 14 residues. CDR3 DNA sequence: TGTGCCAGTAGCCAGGACAGAAGCCCAGATACGCAGTATTTT. It translates to CASSQDRSPDTQYF.

The chain is built from TRBV6-4 and TRBJ2-1; D is uncertain. Germline CDR1 MRHNA, CDR2 SNTAGT. V was trimmed by 5 bases and J by 8 bases, leaving 7 bases between them. The CDR3 consists of 11 residues. The CDR3 DNA reads TGTGCCAGCAGTCCCGGTCATGAGCAGTTCTTC. Encoded protein: CASSPGHEQFF.

The chain combines TRBV10-3 with TRBJ1-4; 10 bases are a match to TRBD1. The CDR3 covers 15 residues. Trimming cost V 4 bases and J 1 base; bases outside gene matches: 0. Germline CDR1 ENHRY, CDR2 SYGVKD. CDR3 DNA: TGTGCCATCAGTGGGGACAGGGGAACTAATGAAAAACTGTTTTTT. This translates into CAISGDRGTNEKLFF.

The V and J genes are TRBV7-9 and TRBJ2-1; 7 bases line up with TRBD1. J lost 5 bases, V lost 6 bases, and 10 bases had no gene match. Germline CDR1 reads SEHNR; CDR2 reads FQNEAQ (reference sequence). The CDR3 runs to 15 residues. The CDR3 DNA reads as TGTGCCAGCAGAACCCGACAGGGAGACAACAATGAGCAGTTCTTC. It encodes CASRTRQGDNNEQFF.

The rearrangement links TRBV10-3 to TRBJ1-4, with D possibly being TRBD1 (6 bases). The CDR3 covers 14 residues. Germline V gives CDR1 ENHRY, CDR2 SYGVKD. With 11 bases removed from V and 7 bases from J, the gap between germline ends came to 20 bases. This chain's CDR3 is CAYSKGGESEKLFF. The DNA for the CDR3 is TGTGCCTACTCGAAGGGGGGGGAAAGTGAAAAACTGTTTTTT.

The rearrangement joins TRBV11-3 to TRBJ2-2, with 8 positions matching TRBD1. Germline CDR1 SGHNT, CDR2 YENEEA. The CDR3 totals 17 residues. The V and J ends lost 2 bases and 6 bases, in that order; junction bases with no gene match: 11. This CDR3 is CASSLNRAGGVAGELFF. The CDR3 DNA reads TGTGCCAGCAGCTTAAACCGGGCAGGGGGCGTTGCCGGGGAGCTGTTTTTT.

CDR3 sequence reads: CSVRSGQGFVGETQYF. As DNA, the CDR3 is TGCAGCGTCCGGTCGGGACAGGGTTTCGTAGGAGAGACCCAGTACTTC. The J gene is TRBJ2-5, the V gene TRBV29-1, with 9 bases lining up with TRBD1. From germline, CDR1 is SQVTM and CDR2 ANQGSEA. This CDR3 has 16 amino acids. Trimming took 6 bases from V and 4 from J; bases not matched to a gene: 15.

This clone was seen at least ten times. CDR3 in DNA: TGTGCCACCAGCAGGGAGAGACAGGGACATGAGCAGTTCTTC. Its translation is CATSRERQGHEQFF. The chain carries TRBV15 and TRBJ2-1; 7 bases map to TRBD1. In germline, CDR1 is LNHNV, CDR2 YYDKDF (reference sequence). This CDR3 region has 14 residues. Germline trimming cut 3 bases from V and 8 bases from J; bases unmatched to any gene: 7.

This chain joins TRBV5-1 and TRBJ2-1; 7 positions match TRBD1. The CDR3 extends over 14 amino acids. After removal of 3 bases from V and 6 bases from J, the junction contained 6 bases not matched to a gene. Per the germline V gene, CDR1 is SGHRS and CDR2 is YFSETQ. Here the CDR3 DNA reads TGCGCCAGCAGCTCAGGGACAGCTTCCAATGAGCAGTTCTTC. Translating it yields CASSSGTASNEQFF.

The rearrangement joins TRBV30 to TRBJ1-6; D not certain. The CDR3 runs to 12 residues. Trimming removed 0 bases at V and 9 bases at J, with 6 bases between. Germline V CDR1 and CDR2: GTSNPN, SVGIG (reference sequence). The CDR3 here is CAWSVPGSPLHF. In DNA form, the CDR3 reads TGTGCCTGGAGTGTTCCCGGTTCACCCCTCCACTTT.

The chain links TRBV7-2 to TRBJ2-3, with TRBD1 matching over 10 bases. This CDR3 comprises 17 residues. With 5 bases clipped from V and 10 bases from J, the junction kept 18 bases outside the gene matches. The germline V gene encodes CDR1 SGHTA and CDR2 FQGNSA. The CDR3 region is CASSPNAGTGVSVAQYF. CDR3 nucleotide sequence: TGTGCCAGCAGCCCCAACGCCGGGACAGGGGTATCAGTGGCGCAGTATTTT.